This TCR beta chain was sequenced in a study of blood T cell repertoires in COVID-19. This CDR3 is 18 amino acids long. V dropped 1 base and J dropped 0; count of bases not matched to a gene: 5. Germline V gene sequence: CDR1 SNHLY, CDR2 FYNNEI. Assay: immunoSEQ multiplex PCR; the TCRdb copy retains only in-frame clones and omits some. This sample yields 150,000 to 200,000 clones, of which roughly 85% are seen a single time; more than 8.5% belongs to the top ten. The rearrangement joins TRBV2 to TRBJ1-3; 11 bases are shared with TRBD1. The sequenced material came from PBMCs or T cells enriched from blood (not recorded which). The receptor comes from a woman between 18 and 30 years old who had recovered from COVID-19. CDR3 sequence reads: CASSEVGTGGTSGNTIYF. CDR3 sequence (DNA): TGTGCCAGCAGTGAAGTCGGGACAGGGGGGACCTCTGGAAACACCATATATTTT.